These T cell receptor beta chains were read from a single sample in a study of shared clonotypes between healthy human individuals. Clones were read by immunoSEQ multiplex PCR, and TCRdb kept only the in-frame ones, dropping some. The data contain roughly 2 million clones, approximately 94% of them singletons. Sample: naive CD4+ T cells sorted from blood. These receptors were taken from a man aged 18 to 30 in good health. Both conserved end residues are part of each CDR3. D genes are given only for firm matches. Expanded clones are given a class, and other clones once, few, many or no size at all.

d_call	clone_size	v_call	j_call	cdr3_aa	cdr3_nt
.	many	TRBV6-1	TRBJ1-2	CASSVAPNYGYTF	TGTGCCAGCAGTGTGGCACCGAACTATGGCTACACCTTC
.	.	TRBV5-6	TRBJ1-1	CASSFDRAVGTEAFF	TGTGCCAGCAGCTTTGACCGGGCAGTGGGGACTGAAGCTTTCTTT
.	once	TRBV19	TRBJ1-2	CASSIGLDGNGYTF	TGTGCCAGTAGTATCGGGCTGGATGGAAATGGCTACACCTTC
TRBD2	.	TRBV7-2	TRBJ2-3	CASSSTTGGPTTQYF	TGTGCCAGCAGCTCAACTACGGGAGGGCCAACCACGCAGTATTTT
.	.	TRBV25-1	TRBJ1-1	CASSDSKKMNTEAFF	TGTGCCAGCAGTGATAGTAAGAAGATGAACACTGAAGCTTTCTTT
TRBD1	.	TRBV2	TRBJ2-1	CASSGQGSYNEQFF	TGTGCCAGCAGCGGACAGGGCTCCTACAATGAGCAGTTCTTC
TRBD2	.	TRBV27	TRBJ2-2	CASTLAGPGGELFF	TGTGCCAGCACCTTAGCGGGGCCCGGGGGGGAGCTGTTTTTT
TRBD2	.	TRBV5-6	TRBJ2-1	CASSLKTSWSYNEQFF	TGTGCCAGCAGCTTGAAGACTAGCTGGTCCTACAATGAGCAGTTCTTC
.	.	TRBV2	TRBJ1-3	CASSEAYRDSGNTIYF	TGTGCCAGCAGTGAAGCATACAGAGACTCTGGAAACACCATATATTTT
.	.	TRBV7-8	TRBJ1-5	CASNPEGGNQPQHF	TGTGCCAGCAACCCCGAGGGGGGAAATCAGCCCCAGCATTTT
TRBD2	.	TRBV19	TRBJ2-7	CASSIGPGAGDEQYF	TGTGCCAGTAGTATAGGGCCAGGAGCGGGAGACGAGCAGTACTTC
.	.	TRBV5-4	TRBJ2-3	CASSPRDPGESQYF	TGTGCCAGCAGCCCGAGGGACCCCGGAGAGTCGCAGTATTTT
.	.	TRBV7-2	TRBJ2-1	CASSLVGTLSYNEQFF	TGTGCCAGCAGCTTAGTGGGGACGTTATCCTACAATGAGCAGTTCTTC
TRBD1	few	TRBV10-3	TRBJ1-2	CAIKTTGGAAGYTF	TGTGCCATCAAGACAACAGGGGGCGCGGCTGGCTACACCTTC
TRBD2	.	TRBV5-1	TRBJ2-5	CASSSGSSGSRETQYF	TGCGCCAGCAGCTCTGGATCGAGCGGGAGTAGAGAGACCCAGTACTTC
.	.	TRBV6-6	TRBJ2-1	CASSQPSSGNEQFF	TGTGCCAGCAGCCAACCCTCCAGTGGCAATGAGCAGTTCTTC
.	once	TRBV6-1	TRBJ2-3	CASSSLEYTQYF	TGTGCCAGCAGCTCACTGGAGTATACGCAGTATTTT
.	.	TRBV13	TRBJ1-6	CASSLGRFNSPLHF	TGTGCCAGCAGCTTAGGCCGTTTTAATTCACCCCTCCACTTT
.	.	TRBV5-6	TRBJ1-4	CASSSDATNEKLFF	TGTGCCAGCAGCTCAGACGCAACTAATGAAAAACTGTTTTTT
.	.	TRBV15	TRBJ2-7	CATSRTPLLPGATYEQYF	TGTGCCACCAGCAGAACCCCTCTCCTCCCGGGTGCGACCTACGAGCAGTACTTC
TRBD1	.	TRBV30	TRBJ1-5	CAWSVPDRGAGQPQHF	TGTGCCTGGAGTGTACCTGACAGGGGCGCTGGCCAGCCCCAGCATTTT
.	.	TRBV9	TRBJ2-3	CASSVEDTQYF	TGTGCCAGCAGCGTTGAGGATACGCAGTATTTT
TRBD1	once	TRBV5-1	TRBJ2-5	CASSSGQTETQYF	TGCGCCAGCAGCTCGGGACAGACCGAGACCCAGTACTTC
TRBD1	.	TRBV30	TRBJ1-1	CAWSMGQGTEAFF	TGTGCCTGGAGTATGGGACAGGGCACTGAAGCTTTCTTT
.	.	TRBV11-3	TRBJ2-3	CASSLDGRTDTQYF	TGTGCCAGCAGCTTAGACGGCCGCACAGATACGCAGTATTTT
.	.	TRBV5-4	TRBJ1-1	CASSQPSDSLKAFF	TGTGCCAGCAGCCAACCGTCGGACAGCCTTAAAGCTTTCTTT
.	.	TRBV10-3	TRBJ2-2	CAISESAGELFF	TGTGCCATCAGTGAGTCGGCCGGGGAGCTGTTTTTT
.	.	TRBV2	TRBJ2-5	CATGREQETQYF	TGTGCCACCGGTCGGGAGCAGGAGACCCAGTACTTC
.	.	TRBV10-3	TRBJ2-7	CAISARGEQYF	TGTGCCATCAGTGCCAGGGGCGAGCAGTACTTC
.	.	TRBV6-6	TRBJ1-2	CASSYSNGNYGYTF	TGTGCCAGCAGTTACTCGAACGGCAACTATGGCTACACCTTC
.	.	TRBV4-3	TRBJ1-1	CASSLGGGWTEAFF	TGCGCCAGCAGCCTCGGGGGGGGTTGGACTGAAGCTTTCTTT
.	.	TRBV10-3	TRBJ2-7	CAISGYGSYEQYF	TGTGCCATCAGTGGTTATGGCTCCTACGAGCAGTACTTC
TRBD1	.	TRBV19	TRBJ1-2	CASSMGVSGGGYGYTF	TGTGCCAGTAGTATGGGCGTCTCAGGGGGAGGCTATGGCTACACCTTC
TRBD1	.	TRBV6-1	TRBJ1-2	CASSEVARDRSNYGYTF	TGTGCCAGCAGTGAAGTGGCTCGGGACAGGTCAAACTATGGCTACACCTTC
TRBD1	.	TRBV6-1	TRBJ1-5	CASSESGGPGQPQHF	TGTGCCAGCAGTGAATCAGGGGGTCCGGGTCAGCCCCAGCATTTT
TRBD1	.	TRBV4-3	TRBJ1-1	CASSQWDRANTEAFF	TGCGCCAGCAGCCAATGGGACAGGGCGAACACTGAAGCTTTCTTT
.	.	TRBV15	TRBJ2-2	CATSFVSSNTGELFF	TGTGCCACCAGCTTCGTCTCGTCTAACACCGGGGAGCTGTTTTTT
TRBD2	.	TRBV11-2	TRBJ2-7	CASTLGGSYEQYF	TGTGCCAGCACCCTGGGGGGGTCTTACGAGCAGTACTTC
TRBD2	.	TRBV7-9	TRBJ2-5	CASSRNHGLAEQETQYF	TGTGCCAGCAGCCGGAACCATGGACTAGCGGAACAAGAGACCCAGTACTTC
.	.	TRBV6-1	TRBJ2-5	CASSGSKETQYF	TGTGCCAGCAGTGGCAGCAAAGAGACCCAGTACTTC
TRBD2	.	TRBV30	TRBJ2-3	CAWSVLAGGRTDTQYF	TGTGCCTGGAGTGTCCTAGCGGGAGGGAGGACAGATACGCAGTATTTT
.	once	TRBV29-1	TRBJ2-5	CSVEKGIETQYF	TGCAGCGTTGAAAAGGGGATCGAGACCCAGTACTTC
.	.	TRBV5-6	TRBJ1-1	CASSLRTRLNTEAFF	TGTGCCAGCAGCTTGAGGACCAGATTGAACACTGAAGCTTTCTTT
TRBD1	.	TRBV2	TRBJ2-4	CASSAEGANIQYF	TGTGCCAGCAGCGCCGAGGGGGCGAACATTCAGTACTTC
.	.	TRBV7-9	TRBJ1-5	CASSLGLSNSNQPQHF	TGTGCCAGCAGCTTAGGGTTGAGTAATAGCAATCAGCCCCAGCATTTT
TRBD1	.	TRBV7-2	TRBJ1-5	CASAVGGSYQPQHF	TGTGCCAGCGCCGTAGGGGGCTCTTATCAGCCCCAGCATTTT
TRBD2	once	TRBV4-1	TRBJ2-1	CASSQDGLAGDEQFF	TGCGCCAGCAGCCAAGATGGCCTAGCGGGGGATGAGCAGTTCTTC
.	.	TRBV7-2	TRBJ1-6	CASSLAVGASSPLHF	TGTGCCAGCAGCCTAGCGGTAGGGGCCTCATCACCCCTCCACTTT
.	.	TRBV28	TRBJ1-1	CASSLPRRHTEAFF	TGTGCCAGCAGTTTACCGAGGAGACACACTGAAGCTTTCTTT
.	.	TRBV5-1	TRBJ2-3	CASSLGREVTDTQYF	TGCGCCAGCAGCTTGGGTAGGGAGGTCACGGATACGCAGTATTTT
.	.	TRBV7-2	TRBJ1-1	CASSFMMYTEAFF	TGTGCCAGCAGCTTTATGATGTACACTGAAGCTTTCTTT